Shown below are 17 T cell receptor beta chains from a single sample sequenced in a study of OX40 agonist ivuxolimab in advanced cancers. Libraries were prepared by immunoSEQ multiplex PCR; TCRdb keeps only in-frame clonotypes and omits some of them. Altogether approximately 90,000 clones are present, over 75% being singletons, with the ten largest covering roughly 0.3%. The sequenced sample was CD4+ or CD8+ T cells sorted from blood, obtained in a trial of the OX40 agonist ivuxolimab. These TCRs come from an adult with an advanced solid tumor such as melanoma, head and neck, liver or kidney cancer.

V gene TRBV11-2 combines with J gene TRBJ1-4; 9 nucleotides align to TRBD1. After removal of 2 bases from V and 8 bases from J, the junction contained 3 bases not matched to a gene. The CDR3 consists of 14 residues. The germline gives CDR1 SGHAT, CDR2 FQNNGV. CDR3 protein: CASSLRQGGEKLFF. For the CDR3, the DNA is TGTGCCAGCAGCTTACGACAGGGGGGAGAAAAACTGTTTTTT.

The chain recombines TRBV6-1 with TRBJ1-1; 7 bases are shared with TRBD1. With V trimmed by 4 bases and J by 1 base, 0 bases remained unmatched. Germline CDR1 MNHNS, CDR2 SASEGT. The CDR3 runs 13 residues. The CDR3 here is CASSGDRNTEAFF. CDR3 coding DNA: TGTGCCAGCAGTGGGGACAGGAACACTGAAGCTTTCTTT.

The chain uses TRBV4-3 and TRBJ2-7; TRBD1 matches 12 bases. V lost 3 bases to trimming and J lost 6 bases; unmatched junction nucleotides: 6. CDR1 LGHNA and CDR2 YSLEER come from the germline V gene. CDR3 size: 15 residues. Here the CDR3 DNA reads TGCGCCAGCAGCCAGGCCGGGACAGGGGGCAGCGAGCAGTACTTC. This sequence encodes CASSQAGTGGSEQYF.

V gene TRBV5-4 combines with J gene TRBJ2-7; weak D call: TRBD2 (6 bases). The CDR3 extends over 13 amino acids. V shed 4 bases and J shed 6 bases, with 14 bases lying between them. Per the germline V gene, CDR1 is SGHNT and CDR2 is YYREEE (reference sequence). CDR3 sequence reads: CASSGAGGSEQYF. The CDR3 coding sequence is TGTGCCAGCAGCGGAGCGGGCGGGTCCGAGCAGTACTTC.

V is TRBV5-6 and J is TRBJ2-2, with D possibly called TRBD1 or TRBD2 (5 bases each). V dropped 0 bases and J dropped 3 bases, with 9 bases sitting between them. CDR1 is SGHDT and CDR2 is YYEEEE in the germline V gene. The CDR3 contains 15 residues. The CDR3, as DNA: TGTGCCAGCAGCTTGGGGGACGGATACACCGGGGAGCTGTTTTTT. The encoded protein is CASSLGDGYTGELFF.

This clone showed up just a few times. The chain couples TRBV27 to TRBJ2-7; 15 bases agree with TRBD2. J lost 6 bases, V lost 3 bases, and 9 bases had no gene match. The germline V gene has CDR1 MNHEY and CDR2 SMNVEV (reference sequence). The CDR3 spans 17 residues. The CDR3 reads CASSFQGLAGGQGEQYF. For the CDR3, the DNA is TGTGCCAGCAGTTTCCAAGGACTAGCGGGGGGGCAGGGCGAGCAGTACTTC.

A single count supports this clone. The V gene is TRBV1, the J gene TRBJ2-3. TRBV1 is flagged as a pseudogene. The CDR3 extends over 16 amino acids. Written as DNA, the CDR3 is TGCACCAGCAGCCAAGAGCCGGGCCCGAGAACAGATACGCAGTATTTT. Translation: CTSSQEPGPRTDTQYF.

The rearrangement links TRBV30 to TRBJ2-7, with a weak D call TRBD1 (5 bases). V shed 3 bases and J shed 3 bases, with 18 bases lying between them. Germline V CDR1 and CDR2: GTSNPN, SVGIG (reference sequence). The CDR3 has 15 residues. For the CDR3, the DNA is TGTGCCTGGAGCCCTGGACAACTAATTCGCTACGAGCAGTACTTC. As protein: CAWSPGQLIRYEQYF.

J is TRBJ1-3 and V is TRBV6-6; D unresolved. This CDR3 spans 13 amino acids. Germline CDR1 is MNHNY and CDR2 is SVGAGI (reference sequence). Trimming stripped 8 bases from V and 4 bases from J, with 12 bases between. The CDR3 here is CASLQQRGNTIYF. DNA for the CDR3: TGTGCCAGCTTGCAGCAGCGCGGAAACACCATATATTTT.

The chain employs TRBV6-5 and TRBJ1-2; tentatively, D is TRBD1 (5 bases). Germline assignment: CDR1 MNHEY and CDR2 SVGAGI. Trimming cost V 5 bases and J 2 bases, with 15 bases left between them. This CDR3 contains 15 residues. The CDR3 here is CASSSGGVLNYGYTF. The CDR3 DNA follows: TGTGCCAGCAGTAGCGGGGGGGTCCTGAACTATGGCTACACCTTC.

The chain links TRBV10-1 to TRBJ2-7, with TRBD2 matching 10 bases. This CDR3 is 16 amino acids long. CDR1 is WNHNN and CDR2 is SYGVQD in the germline V gene (reference sequence). Trimming removed 0 bases from V and 2 bases from J; junction bases left unmatched: 4. The CDR3 nucleotides read TGCGCCAGCAGTGAGTCCTGGACTAGCGGAACCTACGAGCAGTACTTC. Amino acid sequence: CASSESWTSGTYEQYF.

This sequence joins TRBV6-1 and TRBJ2-1; TRBD2 might be the D (7 bases). CDR3 size: 14 residues. Germline lookup yields CDR1 MNHNS and CDR2 SASEGT. Between the trimmed V and J ends, which lost 7 bases and 9 bases, there was a span of 19 bases. CDR3 loop: CASNRGSGEGEQFF. Written as DNA, the CDR3 is TGTGCCAGCAACCGCGGTTCAGGGGAGGGTGAGCAGTTCTTC.

This clone was observed once. The V call is TRBV9, the J call TRBJ2-5; D perhaps matches TRBD2 (7 bases). V gave up 0 bases and J gave up 5 bases, with 17 bases separating them. The CDR3 has 16 amino acids. The germline gives CDR1 SGDLS, CDR2 YYNGEE. DNA of the CDR3: TGTGCCAGCAGCGTAGAAGGGGGGGCCGGATGGGAGACCCAGTACTTC. It is translated as CASSVEGGAGWETQYF.

J is TRBJ2-1 and V is TRBV10-3, with 14 positions matching TRBD2. Germline-derived CDR1 and CDR2 are ENHRY and SYGVKD. After removal of 7 bases from V and 10 bases from J, the junction contained 12 bases not matched to a gene. The CDR3 loop spans 16 amino acids. CDR3 in amino acids: CAITPGLAGGANEQFF. The DNA for the CDR3 is TGTGCCATCACCCCTGGACTAGCGGGGGGCGCCAACGAGCAGTTCTTC.

The rearrangement joins TRBV6-6 to TRBJ2-3; D ambiguous. This CDR3 is built from 14 residues. Per germline, CDR1 MNHNY and CDR2 SVGAGI (reference sequence). Trimming left V 0 bases short and J 0 bases short, with 4 bases between. The CDR3: CASSYSGSTDTQYF. The CDR3 DNA follows: TGTGCCAGCAGTTACTCTGGGAGCACAGATACGCAGTATTTT.

The V and J genes are TRBV28 and TRBJ1-2; D uncertain. CDR3 size: 11 residues. Deletions cut 7 bases from V and 3 bases from J, with 6 bases between. The germline gives CDR1 MDHEN, CDR2 SYDVKM. This chain's CDR3 is CASTSDYGYTF. CDR3 DNA: TGTGCCAGCACGTCCGACTATGGCTACACCTTC.

The genes are TRBV6-5 and TRBJ1-1; D not certain. With 2 bases removed from V and 0 bases from J, the gap between germline ends came to 10 bases. Germline V gene sequence: CDR1 MNHEY, CDR2 SVGAGI. The CDR3 loop spans 15 amino acids. This CDR3 is CASSYAAALNTEAFF. The CDR3 DNA is TGTGCCAGCAGTTACGCCGCCGCATTGAACACTGAAGCTTTCTTT.